These T cell receptor beta chains were read from a single sample in a study of PD-L1 blockade in urothelial cancer. This table comes from immunoSEQ multiplex PCR, and its TCRdb copy is limited to in-frame clones, with some not included. The table records around 51,000 clones, 75% to 90% of them present only once. This sample comprised PBMCs, obtained around atezolizumab (anti-PD-L1) treatment. The receptors were sampled from a man aged 55 to 69 with urothelial cancer. Each CDR3 is given with its conserved first and last residue. The D gene is left open where the match is weak. Size is stated for part of the rows, as once, few or many counts, or as a class when the clone is expanded.

d_call	cdr3_length	v_call	j_call	clone_size	cdr3_aa	cdr3_nt
NA	16	TRBV7-3	TRBJ2-6	NA	CASSSGTAQMSNVLTF	TGTGCCAGCAGCTCTGGGACTGCGCAGATGTCCAACGTCCTGACTTTC
TRBD1	15	TRBV19	TRBJ1-2	NA	CASSHRTGGSYGYTF	TGTGCCAGTAGTCACCGGACAGGGGGTTCGTATGGCTACACCTTC
TRBD2	17	TRBV7-9	TRBJ2-1	NA	CASSLNLLAGIHNEQFF	TGTGCCAGCAGCCTAAACTTACTAGCGGGTATACACAATGAGCAGTTCTTC
TRBD1	12	TRBV9	TRBJ2-1	NA	CASRTGEQEQFF	TGTGCCAGCAGGACAGGGGAACAGGAGCAGTTCTTC
TRBD2	16	TRBV27	TRBJ2-1	once	CASTGLVTGPYNEQFF	TGTGCCAGCACGGGACTAGTGACGGGCCCCTACAATGAGCAGTTCTTC
NA	12	TRBV4-1	TRBJ1-4	NA	CASSQDYGSVFF	TGCGCCAGCAGCCAAGATTACGGGTCCGTGTTTTTT
TRBD1	16	TRBV27	TRBJ1-1	NA	CASSSFLGTGNTEAFF	TGTGCCAGCAGTTCTTTTCTTGGGACAGGGAACACTGAAGCTTTCTTT
TRBD2	13	TRBV29-1	TRBJ2-3	NA	CSVRTSGTDTQYF	TGCAGCGTCCGGACTAGCGGGACAGATACGCAGTATTTT
TRBD2	15	TRBV30	TRBJ2-3	NA	CAWSVLAGGTDTQYF	TGTGCCTGGAGTGTACTAGCGGGGGGCACAGATACGCAGTATTTT
NA	14	TRBV7-2	TRBJ2-1	NA	CASSLDGSPGEQFF	TGTGCCAGCAGCTTAGACGGATCGCCGGGTGAGCAGTTCTTC
NA	15	TRBV19	TRBJ1-2	NA	CASSTTYDSYYGYTF	TGTGCCAGTAGTACGACATACGACAGCTACTATGGCTACACCTTC
TRBD1	16	TRBV6-5	TRBJ1-2	NA	CASSYLQGAMIYGYTF	TGTGCCAGCAGTTACTTACAGGGGGCGATGATATATGGCTACACCTTC
TRBD2	14	TRBV2	TRBJ2-5	once	CASSERGLAQTQYF	TGTGCCAGCAGTGAAAGGGGACTAGCTCAGACCCAGTACTTC
TRBD2	16	TRBV11-2	TRBJ2-3	NA	CASSSRTSRATDTQYF	TGTGCCAGCAGCTCTCGGACTAGCCGAGCCACAGATACGCAGTATTTT
NA	13	TRBV11-2	TRBJ2-3	NA	CASRLTGTDTQYF	TGTGCCAGCAGGCTAACCGGCACAGATACGCAGTATTTT
TRBD2	14	TRBV5-4	TRBJ2-7	NA	CASSLAGLGPEQYF	TGTGCCAGCAGCTTAGCGGGACTCGGCCCCGAGCAGTACTTC
NA	17	TRBV10-1	TRBJ2-1	NA	CASSGDLTKSSYNEQFF	TGCGCCAGCAGTGGGGACTTGACCAAAAGCTCCTACAATGAGCAGTTCTTC
NA	13	TRBV19	TRBJ1-2	NA	CASSIDAEYGYTF	TGTGCCAGTAGTATAGACGCGGAGTATGGCTACACCTTC
NA	15	TRBV19	TRBJ2-6	NA	CASSIPGIGANVLTF	TGTGCCAGTAGTATACCAGGAATAGGGGCCAACGTCCTGACTTTC
NA	16	TRBV28	TRBJ2-2	NA	CASTPVSWLNTGELFF	TGTGCCAGCACCCCCGTGTCGTGGCTGAACACCGGGGAGCTGTTTTTT